One TCR beta chain is described in this entry. What it binds is unknown. This sample is drawn from a study of T-cell memory formation after mild COVID-19. Study observations and caveats: CD4+ clones that contracted lay mainly in CM and EM; CD8+ ones lay in EMRA. SARS-CoV-2 specificity was not confirmed for second-wave clones peaking on day 37.

One entry per CDR3 protein, called by TCRdb with MiXCR from the 5' RACE reads. The sample lists under 550,000 distinct CDR3 sequences, roughly 18% occurring once. Germline CDR1 SQVTM, CDR2 ANQGSEA. Unmatched junction bases numbered 10, after V lost 3 bases and J lost 5 bases. The CDR3 runs to 15 residues. This sequence originates from an adult woman who had mild COVID-19 (a few samples of this study predate the infection). Cell type and time point are not known. Sequenced: PBMCs or a T cell subset sorted from them (not recorded which). The chain recombines TRBV29-1 with TRBJ1-1, with 9 bases identical to TRBD1. The CDR3 is CSVDLLQGAGTEAFF. The DNA for the CDR3 is TGCAGCGTTGATCTCTTACAGGGGGCGGGAACTGAAGCTTTCTTT. Filled out from reference TRBV29-1 and TRBJ1-1, the complete variable domain reads SAVISQKPSRDICQRGTSLTIQCQVDSQVTMMFWYRQQPGQSLTLIATANQGSEATYESGFVIDKFPISRPNLTFSTLTVSNMSPEDSSIYLCSVDLLQGAGTEAFFGQGTRLTVV.